The 28 T cell receptor beta chains in this list originate from one sample, sequenced in a study of blood T cell repertoires in COVID-19. Clones were read by immunoSEQ multiplex PCR, and TCRdb kept only the in-frame ones, dropping some. The sample shows under 250,000 clones, approximately 85% of them seen only once. The sequenced material came from peripheral blood. Every receptor here comes from a man aged 45-65 years with COVID-19, enrolled during active disease.

V usage is TRBV12-3 or TRBV12-4 and J usage is TRBJ2-7; D remains ambiguous. V lost 1 base to trimming and J lost 10 bases, with 11 bases between them. The CDR3 runs to 12 residues. The CDR3 coding sequence is TGTGCCAGCAGTTTAGACCGGGTTGGACAGTACTTC. Translating it yields CASSLDRVGQYF.

Written as DNA, the CDR3 is TGCAGTCTGAGGGCAGGGGGGACGAGTGAGCAGTTCTTC. Residues: CSLRAGGTSEQFF. This chain joins TRBV29-1 and TRBJ2-1; tentatively, D is TRBD1 (7 bases). This CDR3 comprises 13 residues. Germline V gene data show CDR1 as SQVTM and CDR2 as ANQGSEA.

The CDR3 here is CASCTGGQETQYF. For the CDR3, the DNA is TGCGCCAGCTGCACAGGGGGCCAAGAGACCCAGTACTTC. V is TRBV5-1 and J is TRBJ2-5, with 8 bases identical to TRBD1. V lost 7 bases to trimming and J lost 1 base; unmatched junction nucleotides: 3. The CDR3 covers 13 residues. Looked up from germline, CDR1 is SGHRS and CDR2 is YFSETQ.

This chain uses TRBV28 with TRBJ1-1; D not certain. The CDR3 sequence is 15 residues long. V was cut by 4 bases and J by 1 base, with 13 bases left in between. Germline V lookup: CDR1 MDHEN, CDR2 SYDVKM. The CDR3 DNA reads as TGTGCCAGCAGTTCCCCCTCTTACAGGAACACTGAAGCTTTCTTT. Protein product: CASSSPSYRNTEAFF.

The rearrangement uses TRBV12-3 or TRBV12-4 and TRBJ2-2, with 7 bases matching TRBD2. This CDR3 region has 12 residues. After removal of 8 bases from V and 8 bases from J, the junction contained 5 bases not matched to a gene. The DNA of the CDR3 is TGTGCCAGCTGTCCGGGGGGAGGGGAGCTGTTTTTT. Amino acid sequence: CASCPGGGELFF.

The chain joins TRBV9 to TRBJ1-6; D gene unclear. The CDR3 is 17 amino acids. The germline V gene encodes CDR1 SGDLS and CDR2 YYNGEE. The V and J ends lost 0 bases and 7 bases respectively, with 17 bases between them. CDR3 region: CASSVGSGGPGNSPLHF. The CDR3 region has the DNA TGTGCCAGCAGCGTAGGGTCTGGAGGGCCGGGGAATTCACCCCTCCACTTT.

CDR3 nucleotide sequence: TGCGCCAGCAGTGGGGACAGGGGGCTGGGCCCCTACGAGCAGTACTTC. Translated: CASSGDRGLGPYEQYF. The V and J genes are TRBV10-2 and TRBJ2-7; 12 bases line up with TRBD1. Germline V gene sequence: CDR1 WSHSY, CDR2 SAAADI. With V trimmed by 4 bases and J by 2 bases, 6 bases remained unmatched. This CDR3 contains 16 residues.

This chain links TRBV2 with TRBJ2-3, with TRBD1 identical over 11 bases. With 7 bases clipped from V and 5 bases from J, the junction kept 11 bases outside the gene matches. The CDR3 totals 16 residues. CDR1 and CDR2 (germline): SNHLY, FYNNEI. The CDR3 loop is CASTPLLDRGRDTQYF. The CDR3 bases are TGTGCCAGCACTCCACTCCTGGACAGGGGGCGAGATACGCAGTATTTT.

This sequence joins TRBV5-1 and TRBJ1-4; TRBD1 agrees at 11 bases. Germline values: CDR1 SGHRS, CDR2 YFSETQ. The CDR3 runs to 15 residues. The V segment lost 2 bases and the J segment 7 bases; nucleotides outside the gene matches: 4. CDR3 DNA: TGCGCCAGCAGCTTTGGGACAGGGGGAGGTGAAAAACTGTTTTTT. As protein: CASSFGTGGGEKLFF.

This clone has a handful of counts. The rearrangement uses TRBV7-8 and TRBJ1-4; 9 nucleotides align to TRBD1. The CDR3 length is 12 residues. Trimming cost V 5 bases and J 13 bases; bases outside gene matches: 5. The germline CDR1 and CDR2 sequences are SGHVS and FQNEAQ. The CDR3 is CASSRTGDRLFF. The CDR3 DNA sequence: TGTGCCAGCAGCCGGACAGGGGATCGACTGTTTTTT.

This chain uses TRBV5-1 with TRBJ1-4; D might be TRBD1 (5 bases). V gave up 0 bases and J gave up 0 bases, with 9 bases separating them. CDR1 SGHRS and CDR2 YFSETQ come from the germline V gene. This CDR3 has 16 residues. The CDR3 protein is CASSLDGASTNEKLFF. CDR3 nucleotides: TGCGCCAGCAGCTTGGATGGGGCCTCAACTAATGAAAAACTGTTTTTT.

The chain is built from TRBV5-1 and TRBJ1-2, with a tentative D call TRBD1 (6 bases). The CDR3 consists of 13 residues. V gave up 1 base and J gave up 8 bases, with 12 bases separating them. Looked up from germline, CDR1 is SGHRS and CDR2 is YFSETQ. CDR3 sequence reads: CASSLSGGEGYTF. As DNA, the CDR3 is TGCGCCAGCAGCTTGTCTGGGGGCGAAGGCTACACCTTC.

In this sample, this clone turned up once. V and J are TRBV30 and TRBJ2-1, with D perhaps TRBD2 (5 bases). Germline CDR1 reads GTSNPN; CDR2 reads SVGIG (reference sequence). CDR3 length: 13 residues. Deletions cut 0 bases from V and 6 bases from J, with 9 bases between. CDR3 sequence: CAWSVARVNEQFF. The CDR3 DNA reads TGTGCCTGGAGTGTCGCGCGGGTCAATGAGCAGTTCTTC.

This chain joins TRBV6-5 and TRBJ1-6, with D uncertain. The CDR3 runs to 16 residues. Germline V gene sequence: CDR1 MNHEY, CDR2 SVGAGI. V shed 0 bases and J shed 0 bases, with 6 bases lying between them. As DNA, the CDR3 is TGTGCCAGCAGTTACTCCCTAAGCTCCTATAATTCACCCCTCCACTTT. This codes for CASSYSLSSYNSPLHF.

This clone was observed a single time. This chain uses TRBV7-9 with TRBJ1-2; D remains unclear. Trimming removed 1 base from V and 8 bases from J, with 11 bases in between. Germline V gene data show CDR1 as SEHNR and CDR2 as FQNEAQ (reference sequence). This CDR3 has 13 amino acids. The CDR3 region is CASSLDPLRGYTF. The CDR3 DNA reads as TGTGCCAGCAGCTTAGACCCCCTGCGCGGCTACACCTTC.

The chain joins TRBV7-2 to TRBJ2-7, with 9 positions matching TRBD1. The germline gives CDR1 SGHTA, CDR2 FQGNSA. The CDR3 spans 15 residues. J was trimmed by 4 bases and V by 2 bases; bases with no gene match: 6. The CDR3 sequence: CASSLLDRGPYEQYF. DNA of the CDR3: TGTGCCAGCAGCTTATTGGACAGGGGTCCTTACGAGCAGTACTTC.

V gene TRBV5-1 combines with J gene TRBJ2-7, with D tentatively TRBD1 (6 bases). V lost 1 base and J lost 7, with 9 bases in between. Germline lookup yields CDR1 SGHRS and CDR2 YFSETQ. The CDR3 loop spans 12 amino acids. This chain's CDR3 is CASSLTGNEQYF. The CDR3 nucleotides are TGCGCCAGCAGCTTGACAGGGAATGAGCAGTACTTC.

V is TRBV6-5 and J is TRBJ1-2, with D possibly being TRBD1 (5 bases). Trimming removed 6 bases at V and 8 bases at J, with 16 bases between. Germline CDR1 MNHEY, CDR2 SVGAGI. This CDR3 spans 13 amino acids. The DNA for the CDR3 is TGTGCCAGCAGCCCGTCGCGATCAGGGGGCTACACCTTC. This encodes CASSPSRSGGYTF.

This sequence joins TRBV7-2 and TRBJ1-2; D unresolved. Germline CDR1 reads SGHTA; CDR2 reads FQGNSA. The CDR3 runs to 15 residues. Deletions cut 4 bases from V and 2 bases from J, with 14 bases between. DNA of the CDR3: TGTGCCAGCAGCTCGGACTCAGGAGCCAACTATGGCTACACCTTC. The encoded protein is CASSSDSGANYGYTF.

The V gene is TRBV3-1 (or the pseudogene TRBV3-2), the J gene TRBJ1-3, with TRBD1 as a possible D gene (6 bases). The V end lost 4 bases, the J end lost 3 bases, and 19 bases lay between the germline ends. The CDR3 is made up of 17 amino acids. Germline CDR1 is LGHDT and CDR2 is YNNKEL (reference sequence). The DNA for the CDR3 is TGTGCCAGCAGCCCCCTCACGGGGGGCTCTGGTGGAAACACCATATATTTT. This codes for CASSPLTGGSGGNTIYF.

The CDR3 region is CASSKDFTDTQYF. As DNA, the CDR3 is TGTGCCAGTAGTAAGGACTTTACAGATACGCAGTATTTT. V gene TRBV19 combines with J gene TRBJ2-3; maybe TRBD2 (5 bases). The CDR3 covers 13 residues. The V gene's germline CDR1 is LNHDA and CDR2 SQIVND (reference sequence). The germline V and J ends were trimmed by 4 bases and 3 bases, with 8 bases remaining between them.

The genes are TRBV19 and TRBJ2-3; 12 nucleotides align to TRBD2. J lost 5 bases, V lost 6 bases, and 3 bases had no gene match. CDR1 is LNHDA, CDR2 SQIVND, per germline (reference sequence). This CDR3 is 14 amino acids long. The CDR3 reads CASSLAGGVDTQYF. The CDR3 DNA reads as TGTGCCAGTAGCCTAGCGGGGGGGGTAGATACGCAGTATTTT.

The chain joins TRBV3-1 (or the pseudogene TRBV3-2) to TRBJ1-6; unclear D gene. V lost 6 bases to trimming and J lost 9 bases, with 15 bases between them. CDR1 is LGHDT, CDR2 YNNKEL, per germline (reference sequence). The CDR3 is made up of 14 amino acids. CDR3 sequence reads: CASRTRGFGSPLHF. CDR3 nucleotide sequence: TGTGCCAGCAGAACAAGAGGGTTTGGTTCACCCCTCCACTTT.

V and J are TRBV5-8 and TRBJ2-4; 7 bases map to TRBD1. The CDR3 length is 15 residues. V was clipped by 3 bases and J by 6 bases; unmatched bases: 9. The V gene's germline CDR1 is SGHTS and CDR2 YDEGEE. The CDR3 coding sequence is TGTGCCAGCAGCTCCCCCGGGACAGTTGTAAACATTCAGTACTTC. This codes for CASSSPGTVVNIQYF.

The chain combines TRBV18 with TRBJ1-1; D perhaps matches TRBD1 (6 bases). The CDR3 consists of 15 residues. Trimming took 3 bases from V and 0 from J, leaving 11 bases between them. Germline CDR1 is KGHSH and CDR2 is LQKENI. For the CDR3, the DNA is TGTGCCAGCTCACCTGACCAGGGGATGAACACTGAAGCTTTCTTT. This codes for CASSPDQGMNTEAFF.

This sequence joins TRBV11-2 and TRBJ2-1; D is uncertain. V was shortened by 5 bases and J by 15 bases, with 20 bases between the two germline ends. The CDR3 totals 13 residues. Germline lookup yields CDR1 SGHAT and CDR2 FQNNGV. DNA of the CDR3: TGTGCCAGCAGCGACACACAGACGGATGTGCGGTTCTTC. It translates to CASSDTQTDVRFF.

This chain connects TRBV19 to TRBJ2-1, with D maybe TRBD1 (6 bases). The germline V gene has CDR1 LNHDA and CDR2 SQIVND (reference sequence). The V end lost 5 bases, the J end lost 10 bases, and 9 bases lay between the germline ends. The CDR3 extends over 11 amino acids. As DNA, the CDR3 is TGTGCCAGTAGTCAGGGGAGAGAGCAGTTCTTC. This gives the protein CASSQGREQFF.

V is TRBV7-9 and J is TRBJ1-6; D possibly corresponds to TRBD1 (5 bases). Germline values: CDR1 SEHNR, CDR2 FQNEAQ (reference sequence). The ends were cut back, 4 bases at V and 5 bases at J, with 18 bases in the middle. The CDR3 has 17 amino acids. CDR3 region: CASSSSFREANNSPLHF. CDR3 coding DNA: TGTGCCAGCAGCTCCTCGTTCAGGGAGGCCAATAATTCACCCCTCCACTTT.